Listed below are T cell receptor beta chains from one sample, sequenced in a study of T cell responses to AZD1222 COVID-19 vaccine. Sequenced by immunoSEQ multiplex PCR; TCRdb stores in-frame clones only, minus some. The sample holds fewer than 180,000 clones, roughly 90% seen once. The material sequenced was peripheral blood, taken 28 days after the second AZD1222 dose. Receptors originate from an adult who received the AZD1222 COVID-19 vaccine. Both conserved end residues are part of each CDR3. The D gene is left open where the match is weak.

length | J | D | V | DNA | CDR3
16 | TRBJ2-1 | TRBD2 | TRBV3-1/TRBV3-2 | TGTGCCAGCAGCTGGGGGACTAGCGGGATGTTGAATGAGCAGTTCTTC | CASSWGTSGMLNEQFF
15 | TRBJ1-2 | TRBD1 | TRBV2 | TGTGCCAGCAGTAAGGGACAGGGGGGGGACTATGGCTACACCTTC | CASSKGQGGDYGYTF
15 | TRBJ2-2 | TRBD2 | TRBV11-2 | TGTGCCAGCAGCCCCCGTGTAGCGGGATACGGGGAGCTGTTTTTT | CASSPRVAGYGELFF
16 | TRBJ2-7 | TRBD2 | TRBV4-2 | TGTGCCAGCAGCCAAGGTTCGGCGGGAGGGCCCGAGGAGCAGTACTTC | CASSQGSAGGPEEQYF
13 | TRBJ1-5 | NA | TRBV5-5 | TGTGCCAGCGGGCGGGACGGCAATCAGCCCCAGCATTTT | CASGRDGNQPQHF
16 | TRBJ2-7 | TRBD1 | TRBV28 | TGTGCCAGCAGTCTGACCGGGGACAGGGGTTTAGGCGAGCAGTACTTC | CASSLTGDRGLGEQYF
11 | TRBJ2-7 | NA | TRBV10-3 | TGTGCCACCCACGCGGGGCTTGAGCAGTACTTC | CATHAGLEQYF
14 | TRBJ1-2 | NA | TRBV9 | TGTGCCAGCAGCGTAGGCAGGGAGAACTATGGCTACACCTTC | CASSVGRENYGYTF
17 | TRBJ2-5 | NA | TRBV7-2 | TGTGCCAGCAGCTTAGCCTTTAGTCTAGCAGAACAAGAGACCCAGTACTTC | CASSLAFSLAEQETQYF
14 | TRBJ1-2 | NA | TRBV5-1 | TGCGCCAGCAGCCGAGAGGGACATGGTTATGGCTACACCTTC | CASSREGHGYGYTF
14 | TRBJ1-5 | TRBD1 | TRBV10-2 | TGCGCCAGCGCCGAGACAGGGGGCTCTCAGCCCCAGCATTTT | CASAETGGSQPQHF
18 | TRBJ2-1 | TRBD2 | TRBV11-3 | TGTGCCAGCAGCTTAGAATGGTCGGCAGCGGGAGGGGGCAATGAGCAGTTCTTC | CASSLEWSAAGGGNEQFF
13 | TRBJ2-2 | NA | TRBV7-8 | TGTGCCAGCAGCTTAGGAAGTAGCGCGGAGCTGTTTTTT | CASSLGSSAELFF
16 | TRBJ2-7 | NA | TRBV27 | TGTGCCAGCAGTTCAAACGACAGGACCATCTCCTACGAGCAGTACTTC | CASSSNDRTISYEQYF
15 | TRBJ2-5 | TRBD1 | TRBV28 | TGTGCCAGCAGCCCCGGGACAGTCGTAGGTGAGACCCAGTACTTC | CASSPGTVVGETQYF
15 | TRBJ2-7 | TRBD2 | TRBV5-1 | TGCGCCAGCAGTCGACTAGCGGGAGATGGATACGAGCAGTACTTC | CASSRLAGDGYEQYF
16 | TRBJ2-6 | TRBD1 | TRBV5-1 | TGCGCCAGCAGCTTGACCGGGACAGGGGCTCCCGACGTCCTGACTTTC | CASSLTGTGAPDVLTF
15 | TRBJ2-2 | NA | TRBV7-6 | TGTGCCAGCAGCTTAGCGTCCAGGGTTAACGGGGAGCTGTTTTTT | CASSLASRVNGELFF
15 | TRBJ2-7 | TRBD1 | TRBV24-1 | TGTGCCACCAGTGATTTGACAGGGGGCAAATGGGAGCAGTACTTC | CATSDLTGGKWEQYF
13 | TRBJ1-2 | NA | TRBV6-6 | TGTGCCAGCAGCGACAGGAGCCCCTATGGCTACACCTTC | CASSDRSPYGYTF
13 | TRBJ2-5 | TRBD2 | TRBV7-9 | TGTGCCAGCAGCCCCGGACTAGCAGAGACCCAGTACTTC | CASSPGLAETQYF
12 | TRBJ2-7 | NA | TRBV3-1/TRBV3-2 | TGTGCCAGCCAGGGCCTTGCGTACGAGCAGTACTTC | CASQGLAYEQYF